This TCR delta chain was documented in a study of gamma-delta T cells after stem cell transplantation. CDR3 length: 18 amino acids. Per germline, CDR1 GEAIGNYY and CDR2 EKD. V shed 0 bases, J shed 4 bases, and the junction held 13 bases outside the gene matches. TCRdb made new clone calls on the RT-PCR reads using CATT. The top ten clones hold roughly 2.8% of a sample with 10,000 to 12,000 delta-chain clones, around two fifths of them seen once. Comment on this clone: This sequence may be a read error, since a much larger clone differs from it by one base.

Sample: gamma-delta T cells. This receptor was obtained from a human donor. It is not recorded whose cells these are; they may come from a transplant donor. The V gene is TRDV2, the J gene TRDJ2; 7 bases line up with TRDD3. CDR3 residues: CACDTLVLGTPWTAQLFF. In nucleotides, the CDR3 is TGTGCCTGTGACACCCTCGTACTGGGGACCCCTTGGACAGCACAACTCTTCTTT.